The 11 T cell receptor beta chains given below trace back to one sample, sequenced in a study of blood T cell repertoires in COVID-19. TCRdb keeps only in-frame clones here, not all; method: immunoSEQ multiplex PCR. The sample lists roughly 290,000 clones, about 88% seen once, with 12% in the top ten. The sample taken for sequencing was peripheral blood. These receptors were taken from a woman aged 55-69 years with acute or convalescent COVID-19.

The V and J genes are TRBV6-5 and TRBJ1-4; D may be TRBD1 (6 bases). Between the trimmed V and J ends, which lost 10 bases and 3 bases, there was a span of 12 bases. The CDR3 sequence is 13 residues long. The germline V gene encodes CDR1 MNHEY and CDR2 SVGAGI. The CDR3 region has the DNA TGTGCCACCGCTGACAGGTCTAATGAAAAACTGTTTTTT. This encodes CATADRSNEKLFF.

The table lists this clone with a few counts. The V call is TRBV6-2 or TRBV6-3, the J call TRBJ2-1, with 8 bases aligning to TRBD1. CDR1 is MNHEY, CDR2 SVGEGT, per germline. This CDR3 region has 15 residues. The J segment lost 0 bases and the V segment lost 4 bases, leaving 2 bases of the junction unmatched. In DNA form, the CDR3 reads TGTGCCAGCAGTTGGACAGGGAGCTCCTACAATGAGCAGTTCTTC. This sequence encodes CASSWTGSSYNEQFF.

This clone was found many times. This chain connects TRBV6-2 or TRBV6-3 to TRBJ2-7; maybe TRBD2 (5 bases). Germline V lookup: CDR1 MNHEY, CDR2 SVGEGT. The ends were cut back, 4 bases at V and 4 bases at J, with 11 bases in the middle. CDR3 length equals 13 residues. The CDR3 region is CASSSEGTYEQYF. The CDR3 DNA reads as TGTGCCAGCAGTTCCGAGGGTACATACGAGCAGTACTTC.

Worth noting for this clone: One end of the junction fails to match germline, which may point to a read error. This sequence joins TRBV7-7 and TRBJ2-5, with 9 nucleotides matching TRBD1. CDR1 is SSHAT and CDR2 is FNYEAQ in the germline V gene (reference sequence). CDR3 length equals 16 residues. This chain's CDR3 is CASSLVAPGQGETQYF. Written as DNA, the CDR3 is TGTGCTAGCAGCTTGGTGGCCCCGGGACAGGGAGAGACCCAGTACTTC.

The chain carries TRBV27 and TRBJ2-7; D may be TRBD2 (6 bases). V lost 3 bases and J 4 bases, leaving 10 bases between the germline ends. The CDR3 has 13 amino acids. Germline-derived CDR1 and CDR2 are MNHEY and SMNVEV (reference sequence). The CDR3 region is CASSFRESYEQYF. CDR3 bases: TGTGCCAGCAGTTTCCGGGAGTCGTACGAGCAGTACTTC.

This rearrangement joins TRBV7-6 to TRBJ1-3; unclear D gene. Germline lookup yields CDR1 SGHVS and CDR2 FNYEAQ. The V end lost 1 base, the J end lost 4 bases, and 26 bases lay between the germline ends. The CDR3 is 20 residues long. The CDR3 DNA sequence: TGTGCCAGCAGCTTAGTGGTTCCTGGATACAGCTCTAACCTCGGAAACACCATATATTTT. Translation: CASSLVVPGYSSNLGNTIYF.

V and J are TRBV7-2 and TRBJ1-6; D is perhaps TRBD1 (6 bases). This CDR3 contains 17 residues. V lost 4 bases and J 4 bases, leaving 17 bases between the germline ends. CDR1 is SGHTA, CDR2 FQGNSA, per germline. In nucleotides, the CDR3 is TGTGCCAGCAGCTCGCGCAAGGGGGGGGTTTATAATTCACCCCTCCACTTT. Amino acid sequence: CASSSRKGGVYNSPLHF.

This chain connects TRBV28 to TRBJ1-2; a possible D gene is TRBD1 (5 bases). This CDR3 has 14 residues. V gave up 6 bases and J gave up 8 bases, with 19 bases separating them. The germline CDR1 and CDR2 sequences are MDHEN and SYDVKM. The CDR3, as DNA: TGTGCCAGCAGGGCTCAGGGTATCGCTATCGGCTACACCTTC. It specifies CASRAQGIAIGYTF.

On this clone: Germline and junction disagree at one end, which may indicate a read error. The chain carries TRBV6-5 and TRBJ1-2, with 9 bases lining up with TRBD1. This CDR3 has 15 residues. Germline loops: CDR1 MNHEY, CDR2 SVGAGI. The CDR3 protein is CASSYSVWDRALQEF. Here the CDR3 DNA reads TGTGCCAGCAGTTACTCAGTCTGGGACAGGGCCCTTCAGGAATTC.

The chain is built from TRBV27 and TRBJ1-5, with a possible D match to TRBD1 (6 bases). CDR1 MNHEY and CDR2 SMNVEV come from the germline V gene (reference sequence). With 2 bases removed from V and 5 bases from J, the gap between germline ends came to 16 bases. CDR3 length: 16 amino acids. The CDR3 sequence is CASSLRGGGAYQPQHF. In DNA form, the CDR3 reads TGTGCCAGCAGTTTACGGGGTGGGGGCGCCTATCAGCCCCAGCATTTT.

This clone was picked up one time. The V call is TRBV7-9, the J call TRBJ1-5, with TRBD1 as a possible D gene (5 bases). The germline V and J ends were trimmed by 3 bases and 5 bases, with 14 bases remaining between them. The CDR3 contains 15 residues. Per germline, CDR1 SEHNR and CDR2 FQNEAQ (reference sequence). DNA of the CDR3: TGTGCCAGCAGCTTGGAAGGATGGGACTATCAGCCCCAGCATTTT. It translates to CASSLEGWDYQPQHF. The full variable domain, completed using reference TRBV7-9 and TRBJ1-5, is DTGVSQNPRHKITKRGQNVTFRCDPISEHNRLYWYRQTLGQGPEFLTYFQNEAQLEKSRLLSDRFSAERPKGSFSTLEIQRTEQGDSAMYLCASSLEGWDYQPQHFGDGTRLSIL.